These T cell receptor beta chains were read from a single sample in a study of blood T cells in healthy people across ages. TCRdb called the 5' RACE reads again in MiXCR, with one record for every CDR3 protein. The sample has about 930,000 distinct CDR3 sequences; roughly 28% are singletons. The sample was also reused in another study, on T cells of mothers and their children.

Source material: blood. Every receptor here comes from a woman between 40 and 50 years old in good health. Both conserved end residues are part of each CDR3. The D gene is left open where the match is weak. Expanded clones are given a class, and other clones once, few, many or no size at all.

V	D	J	size	CDR3	DNA
TRBV4-3	TRBD1	TRBJ2-4	few	CASSQDKGDPGQPLNIQYF	TGCGCCAGCAGCCAAGATAAGGGGGACCCGGGACAGCCCTTAAACATTCAGTACTTC
TRBV27	TRBD1	TRBJ1-4	-	CASSSLPYPGQGGEKLFF	TGTGCCAGCAGTTCCCTCCCTTACCCTGGACAGGGTGGGGAAAAACTGTTTTTT
TRBV3-1	TRBD2	TRBJ2-1	-	CASSQDRSLAGGWYEQFF	TGTGCCAGCAGCCAAGATAGGTCACTAGCGGGGGGGTGGTATGAGCAGTTCTTC
TRBV7-2	-	TRBJ2-7	-	CASSLALRGAGNEQYF	TGTGCCAGCAGCTTAGCGCTCCGGGGGGCCGGGAACGAGCAGTACTTC
TRBV7-3	TRBD2	TRBJ2-1	-	CASSLTSGGAKINEQFF	TGTGCCAGCAGCCTGACTAGCGGGGGGGCGAAGATCAATGAGCAGTTCTTC
TRBV7-8	-	TRBJ2-7	many	CASSLARYKPSYEQYF	TGTGCCAGCAGCTTAGCGCGTTACAAGCCTTCCTACGAGCAGTACTTC
TRBV20-1	-	TRBJ2-3	-	CSARTGATRTDTQYF	TGCAGTGCGAGAACCGGGGCTACCCGCACAGATACGCAGTATTTT
TRBV4-3	-	TRBJ1-5	-	CASSQDTGRGQPQHF	TGCGCCAGCAGCCAAGACACGGGCAGGGGACAGCCCCAGCATTTT
TRBV6-5	-	TRBJ1-2	few	CASRAGDGANYGYTF	TGTGCCAGCAGAGCGGGAGATGGAGCTAACTATGGCTACACCTTC
TRBV6-6	TRBD1	TRBJ2-3	-	CASSDRGRVPDTQYF	TGTGCCAGCAGTGACAGGGGGCGAGTCCCAGATACGCAGTATTTT
TRBV7-3	-	TRBJ2-5	-	CVSSPTGNQETQYF	TGTGTCAGCAGCCCAACAGGAAACCAAGAGACCCAGTACTTC
TRBV4-1	-	TRBJ1-2	few	CASSQVQGGYGYTF	TGCGCCAGCAGCCAAGTCCAGGGAGGCTATGGCTACACCTTC
TRBV10-3	TRBD1	TRBJ2-7	many	CAIRDRDPDRQYF	TGTGCCATCAGGGACAGGGACCCCGACCGTCAGTACTTC
TRBV15	-	TRBJ1-5	-	CATSRVRGHNQPQHF	TGTGCCACCAGCAGAGTACGAGGACACAATCAGCCCCAGCATTTT
TRBV7-8	TRBD1	TRBJ1-5	many	CASSPRTGMNNQPQHF	TGTGCCAGCAGCCCTCGGACAGGGATGAACAATCAGCCCCAGCATTTT
TRBV9	TRBD1	TRBJ2-7	few	CASSVEGTGGWEQYF	TGTGCCAGCAGCGTAGAGGGGACAGGGGGATGGGAGCAGTACTTC
TRBV10-3	TRBD1	TRBJ2-7	few	CAISDPGQGETYEQYF	TGTGCCATCAGTGACCCGGGACAGGGGGAAACCTACGAGCAGTACTTC
TRBV6-2/TRBV6-3	-	TRBJ1-2	once	CASTPITGTTYGYTF	TGTGCCAGCACGCCTATAACGGGGACGACTTATGGCTACACCTTC
TRBV3-1	-	TRBJ2-5	-	CASSRQGGPQETQYF	TGTGCCAGCAGTCGTCAAGGGGGGCCCCAAGAGACCCAGTACTTC
TRBV5-1	TRBD2	TRBJ2-7	-	CASSLAGGARLGYEQYF	TGCGCCAGCAGCTTGGCCGGGGGGGCCCGATTGGGCTACGAGCAGTACTTC
TRBV2	-	TRBJ2-1	few	CASGRSVVYNEQFF	TGTGCCAGCGGACGGTCAGTCGTCTACAATGAGCAGTTCTTC
TRBV20-1	TRBD2	TRBJ2-3	few	CSAGGTSGVGSTDTQYF	TGCAGTGCAGGCGGGACTAGCGGGGTAGGGAGCACAGATACGCAGTATTTT
TRBV7-2	-	TRBJ2-7	many	CASRLGNEQYF	TGTGCCAGCAGGCTGGGGAACGAGCAGTACTTC
TRBV9	-	TRBJ1-2	many	CASSGWTEPYGYTF	TGTGCCAGCAGCGGATGGACCGAACCCTATGGCTACACCTTC
TRBV6-5	-	TRBJ2-4	few	CASSYFQGGRDEQYF	TGTGCCAGCAGTTACTTCCAGGGGGGAAGGGATGAGCAGTACTTC
TRBV28	TRBD1	TRBJ1-5	-	CASRQDRENNQPQHF	TGTGCCAGCAGACAAGACAGGGAAAACAATCAGCCCCAGCATTTT
TRBV2	-	TRBJ2-7	few	CASSPDSGEQYF	TGTGCCAGCAGTCCCGACAGTGGTGAGCAGTACTTC
TRBV15	-	TRBJ2-1	-	CASSHRGNNEQFF	TGTGCCTCCAGCCACCGGGGAAACAATGAGCAGTTCTTC
TRBV20-1	TRBD2	TRBJ2-7	many	CSASFTSGGAYEQYF	TGCAGTGCTAGCTTTACTAGCGGGGGGGCCTACGAGCAGTACTTC
TRBV20-1	-	TRBJ1-1	-	CSASGGANTEAFF	TGCAGTGCTAGTGGGGGGGCGAACACTGAAGCTTTCTTT
TRBV6-6	-	TRBJ1-2	few	CASSYGVNYSYTF	TGTGCCAGCAGTTACGGAGTTAACTATAGCTACACCTTC
TRBV5-1	-	TRBJ1-4	-	CASSFSGATNEKLFF	TGCGCCAGCAGCTTTTCAGGGGCAACTAATGAAAAACTGTTTTTT
TRBV28	TRBD1	TRBJ2-1	-	CASSLLVRGRNEQFF	TGTGCCAGCAGTTTATTGGTCAGGGGGCGGAATGAGCAGTTCTTC
TRBV5-1	-	TRBJ2-1	-	CASSGGGPPRNEQFF	TGCGCCAGCAGCGGCGGGGGCCCCCCTCGCAATGAGCAGTTCTTC
TRBV20-1	-	TRBJ2-7	-	CSARDPRQSSYNEQYF	TGCAGTGCTAGAGATCCGCGGCAAAGCTCCTACAATGAGCAGTACTTC
TRBV5-6	-	TRBJ2-1	many	CASSPRDRNYNEQFF	TGTGCCAGCAGCCCCCGGGACCGAAATTACAATGAGCAGTTCTTC
TRBV28	-	TRBJ1-1	few	CASSFLQGANTEAFF	TGTGCCAGCAGTTTTCTACAGGGAGCGAACACTGAAGCTTTCTTT
TRBV7-2	-	TRBJ2-1	-	CASSDQMYNEQFF	TGTGCCAGCAGCGATCAGATGTACAATGAGCAGTTCTTC
TRBV4-3	TRBD1	TRBJ2-7	many	CASSQDRAGTGVYEQYF	TGCGCCAGCAGCCAAGATCGGGCCGGGACAGGGGTTTATGAGCAGTACTTC
TRBV12-3/TRBV12-4	TRBD2	TRBJ2-5	many	CASCGGGGQETQYF	TGTGCCAGCTGCGGTGGGGGGGGACAAGAGACCCAGTACTTC
TRBV28	TRBD2	TRBJ2-1	few	CATTVGGGYNEQFF	TGTGCCACCACAGTGGGGGGGGGTTACAATGAGCAGTTCTTC
TRBV7-2	TRBD2	TRBJ2-2	-	CASSLGGGAGELFF	TGTGCCAGCAGCTTAGGGGGGGGTGCCGGGGAGCTGTTTTTT
TRBV25-1	-	TRBJ2-1	-	CASCEQGDGHEQFF	TGTGCCTCCTGTGAACAGGGAGACGGGCATGAGCAGTTCTTC
TRBV20-1	-	TRBJ1-5	-	CSAVGSLPGQPQHF	TGCAGTGCCGTGGGCAGCCTCCCGGGTCAGCCCCAGCATTTT
TRBV7-3	TRBD1	TRBJ2-2	-	CASSQDRGWAGELFF	TGTGCCAGCAGCCAGGACAGGGGTTGGGCCGGGGAGCTGTTTTTT
TRBV12-3/TRBV12-4	-	TRBJ2-1	-	CASSLKGLNDQFF	TGTGCCAGCAGTTTAAAGGGGCTCAATGACCAGTTCTTC
TRBV5-1	TRBD2	TRBJ2-5	many	CASNTGGTETQYF	TGCGCCAGCAACACGGGGGGGACGGAGACCCAGTACTTC
TRBV7-2	-	TRBJ2-5	many	CASSPSRGSTETQYF	TGTGCCAGCAGCCCCTCTCGGGGTTCGACAGAGACCCAGTACTTC
TRBV5-1	TRBD1	TRBJ2-7	few	CASSSIGQGTYEQYF	TGCGCCAGCAGCTCGATCGGACAGGGGACCTACGAGCAGTACTTC
TRBV5-6	-	TRBJ1-5	-	CASSLQPTNNQPQHF	TGTGCCAGCAGCTTACAGCCAACTAACAATCAGCCCCAGCATTTT